This TCR beta chain emerged from a study of Ad26.COV2.S vaccination and SARS-CoV-2 variants. Treatment described: roughly 19 received Ad26.COV2.S at low or high dose, single or two shots; about 5 received placebo; per-sample allocation not given. Vaccine and placebo recipients were sampled on day 63 after the first injection. The donor's status was that of an adult aged 18-55 years in Boston. It was Wuhan-strain SARS-CoV-2 spike that the Ad26 vaccine vector expressed. Notes on this clone: The antigen is unknown.

Profiled with immunoSEQ multiplex PCR; TCRdb holds only in-frame clones, not every one. This sample carries a few hundred thousand clones, about 93% of them seen once, and the ten largest clones take 10% to 15%. The CDR3 consists of 15 residues. Germline CDR1 MDHEN, CDR2 SYDVKM. V dropped 3 bases and J dropped 1 base, with 12 bases sitting between them. Whole-study findings and limits: Possibly, TCR breadth and depth analyses underestimated total T cell responses.

The receptor's source is a person between 18 and 60 years old who received the Ad26.COV2.S COVID-19 vaccine or a placebo. The J gene is TRBJ1-1, the V gene TRBV28; no firm D call. This material consisted of peripheral blood, taken in a trial of Ad26.COV2.S vaccine versus placebo. The CDR3 DNA reads TGTGCCAGCAGTTTTGGGGTAGGGTGGAACACTGAAGCTTTCTTT. Translation: CASSFGVGWNTEAFF.